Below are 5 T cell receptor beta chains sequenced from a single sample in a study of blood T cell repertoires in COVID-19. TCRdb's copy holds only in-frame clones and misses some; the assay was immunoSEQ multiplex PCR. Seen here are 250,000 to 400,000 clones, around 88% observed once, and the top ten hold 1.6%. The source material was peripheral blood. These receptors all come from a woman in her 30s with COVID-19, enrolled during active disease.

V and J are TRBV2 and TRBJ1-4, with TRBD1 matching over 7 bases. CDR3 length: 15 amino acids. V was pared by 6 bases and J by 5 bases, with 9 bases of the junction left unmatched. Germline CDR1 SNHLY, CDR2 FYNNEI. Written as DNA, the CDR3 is TGTGCCAGCAGAAAAGAGACAGGGCTAAATGAAAAACTGTTTTTT. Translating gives CASRKETGLNEKLFF.

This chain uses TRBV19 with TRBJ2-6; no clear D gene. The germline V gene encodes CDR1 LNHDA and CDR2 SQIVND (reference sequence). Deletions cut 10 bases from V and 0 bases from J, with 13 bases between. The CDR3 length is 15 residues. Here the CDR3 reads CATLPQTSGANVLTF. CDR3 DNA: TGTGCCACCCTACCACAGACCTCTGGGGCCAACGTCCTGACTTTC.

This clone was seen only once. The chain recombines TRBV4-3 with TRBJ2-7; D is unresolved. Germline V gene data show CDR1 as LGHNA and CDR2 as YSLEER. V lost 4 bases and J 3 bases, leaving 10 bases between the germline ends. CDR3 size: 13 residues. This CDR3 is CASSPGKNYEQYF. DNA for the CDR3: TGCGCCAGCAGCCCGGGTAAGAACTACGAGCAGTACTTC.

CDR3 residues: CASSHRTSVHGELFF. CDR3 coding DNA: TGTGCCAGCTCCCATCGGACTAGCGTTCACGGGGAGCTGTTTTTT. The J gene is TRBJ2-2, the V gene TRBV6-5; TRBD2 matches at 9 bases. The germline CDR1 and CDR2 sequences are MNHEY and SVGAGI. This CDR3 has 15 residues. J lost 7 bases, V lost 8 bases, and 11 bases had no gene match.

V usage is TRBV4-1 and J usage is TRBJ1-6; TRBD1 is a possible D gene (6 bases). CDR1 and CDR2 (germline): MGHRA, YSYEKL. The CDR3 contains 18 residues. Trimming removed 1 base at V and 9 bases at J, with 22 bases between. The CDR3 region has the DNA TGCGCCAGCAGCCAAGCCTTGCTTGGGGCCCTAGGGGGTTCACCCCTCCACTTT. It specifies CASSQALLGALGGSPLHF.